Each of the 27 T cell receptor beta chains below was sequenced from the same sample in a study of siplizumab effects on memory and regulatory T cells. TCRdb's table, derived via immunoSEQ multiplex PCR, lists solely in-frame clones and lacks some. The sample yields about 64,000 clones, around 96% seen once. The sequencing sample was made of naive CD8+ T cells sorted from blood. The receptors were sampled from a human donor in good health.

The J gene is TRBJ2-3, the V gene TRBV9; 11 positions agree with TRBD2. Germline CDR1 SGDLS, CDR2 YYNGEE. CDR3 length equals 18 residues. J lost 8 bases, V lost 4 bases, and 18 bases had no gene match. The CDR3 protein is CASSSPLGLAGGVGTQYF. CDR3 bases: TGTGCCAGCAGCTCCCCCCTGGGGCTAGCGGGGGGAGTTGGTACGCAGTATTTT.

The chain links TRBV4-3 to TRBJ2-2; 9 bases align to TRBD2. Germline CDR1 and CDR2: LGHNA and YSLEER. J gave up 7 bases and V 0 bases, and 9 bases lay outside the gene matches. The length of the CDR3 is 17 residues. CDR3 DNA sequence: TGCGCCAGCAGCCAAGATGCCGTAGCGGGGGTTCACGGGGAGCTGTTTTTT. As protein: CASSQDAVAGVHGELFF.

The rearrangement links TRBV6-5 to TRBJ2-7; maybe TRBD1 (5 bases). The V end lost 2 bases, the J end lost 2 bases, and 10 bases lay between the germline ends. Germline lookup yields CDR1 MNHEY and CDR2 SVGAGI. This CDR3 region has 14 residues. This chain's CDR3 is CASSYAGNPYEQYF. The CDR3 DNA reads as TGTGCCAGCAGTTACGCAGGGAACCCCTACGAGCAGTACTTC.

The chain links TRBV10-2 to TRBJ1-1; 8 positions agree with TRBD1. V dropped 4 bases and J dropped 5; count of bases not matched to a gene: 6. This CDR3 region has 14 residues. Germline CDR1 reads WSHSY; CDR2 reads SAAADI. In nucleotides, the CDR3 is TGCGCCAGCAGTGCAGGGGGCGCGGCTACTGAAGCTTTCTTT. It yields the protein CASSAGGAATEAFF.

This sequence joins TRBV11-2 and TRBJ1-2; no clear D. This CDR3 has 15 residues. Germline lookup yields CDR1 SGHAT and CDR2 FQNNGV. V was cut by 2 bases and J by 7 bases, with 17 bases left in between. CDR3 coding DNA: TGTGCCAGCAGCTTACCCGGCACAGTGACTGTTGGCTACACCTTC. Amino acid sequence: CASSLPGTVTVGYTF.

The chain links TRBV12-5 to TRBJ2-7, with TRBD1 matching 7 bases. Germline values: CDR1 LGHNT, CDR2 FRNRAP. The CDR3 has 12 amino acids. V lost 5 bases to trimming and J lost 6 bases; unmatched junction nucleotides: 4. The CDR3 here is CASGLDRVEQYF. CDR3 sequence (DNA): TGTGCTAGTGGTCTTGACAGGGTCGAGCAGTACTTC.

The CDR3 sequence is CASSQDRPGTANTEAFF. The DNA for the CDR3 is TGTGCCAGCAGCCAAGACCGGCCCGGGACGGCTAACACTGAAGCTTTCTTT. The chain links TRBV14 to TRBJ1-1; maybe TRBD1 (5 bases). Germline V gene sequence: CDR1 SGHDN, CDR2 FVKESK. Trimming removed 0 bases from V and 2 bases from J, with 16 bases in between. This CDR3 contains 17 residues.

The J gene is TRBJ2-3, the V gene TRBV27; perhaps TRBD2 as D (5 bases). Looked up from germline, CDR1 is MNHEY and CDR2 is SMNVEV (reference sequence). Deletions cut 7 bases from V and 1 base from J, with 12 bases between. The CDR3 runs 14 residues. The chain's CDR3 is CASTPLGGTDTQYF. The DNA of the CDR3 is TGTGCCAGCACCCCCCTCGGGGGCACAGATACGCAGTATTTT.

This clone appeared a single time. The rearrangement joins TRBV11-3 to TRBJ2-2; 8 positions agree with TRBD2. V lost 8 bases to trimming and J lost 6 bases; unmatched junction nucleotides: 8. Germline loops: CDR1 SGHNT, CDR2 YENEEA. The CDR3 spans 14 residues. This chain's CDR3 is CASGSGGPAGELFF. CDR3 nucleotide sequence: TGTGCCAGCGGCAGCGGGGGCCCCGCCGGGGAGCTGTTTTTT.

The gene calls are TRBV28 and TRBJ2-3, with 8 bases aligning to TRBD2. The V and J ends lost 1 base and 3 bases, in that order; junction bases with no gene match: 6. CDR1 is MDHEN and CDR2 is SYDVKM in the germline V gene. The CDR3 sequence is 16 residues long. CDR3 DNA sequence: TGTGCCAGCAGTTTATTAGGACTAGCATCTACAGATACGCAGTATTTT. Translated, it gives CASSLLGLASTDTQYF.

In nucleotides, the CDR3 is TGTGCCAGCAGCGTAGCCGGGGGCCCTGGAAACACCATATATTTT. Amino acid sequence: CASSVAGGPGNTIYF. V gene TRBV9 combines with J gene TRBJ1-3; the D gene is possibly TRBD1 (6 bases). The CDR3 consists of 15 residues. Trimming took 0 bases from V and 2 from J, leaving 9 bases between them. Per the germline V gene, CDR1 is SGDLS and CDR2 is YYNGEE.

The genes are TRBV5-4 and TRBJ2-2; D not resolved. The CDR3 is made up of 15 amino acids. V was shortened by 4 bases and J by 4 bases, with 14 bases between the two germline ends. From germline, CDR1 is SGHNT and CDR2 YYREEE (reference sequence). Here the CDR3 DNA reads TGTGCCAGCAGCCCGCCGGGCAGCACCACCGGGGAGCTGTTTTTT. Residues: CASSPPGSTTGELFF.

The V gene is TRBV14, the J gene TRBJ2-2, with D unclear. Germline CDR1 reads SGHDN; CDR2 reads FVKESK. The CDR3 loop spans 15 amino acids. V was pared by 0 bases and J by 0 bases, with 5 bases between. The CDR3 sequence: CASSQDSANTGELFF. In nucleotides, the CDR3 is TGTGCCAGCAGCCAAGATAGTGCGAACACCGGGGAGCTGTTTTTT.

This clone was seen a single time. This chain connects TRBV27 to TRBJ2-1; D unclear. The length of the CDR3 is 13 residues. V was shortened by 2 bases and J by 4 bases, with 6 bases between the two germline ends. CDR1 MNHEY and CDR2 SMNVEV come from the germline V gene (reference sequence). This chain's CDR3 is CASSLARYNEQFF. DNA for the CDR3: TGTGCCAGCAGTTTAGCCCGTTACAATGAGCAGTTCTTC.

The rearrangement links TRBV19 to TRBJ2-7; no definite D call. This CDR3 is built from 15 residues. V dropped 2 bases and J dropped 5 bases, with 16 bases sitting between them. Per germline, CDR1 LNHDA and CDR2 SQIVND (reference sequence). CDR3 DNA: TGTGCCAGTAGTATAATCGGTTCAGGTTGGAACGAGCAGTACTTC. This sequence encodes CASSIIGSGWNEQYF.

The CDR3 reads CATSRDLGTGNGYTF. CDR3 DNA: TGTGCCACCAGCAGAGATTTAGGGACAGGGAATGGCTACACCTTC. The chain carries TRBV15 and TRBJ1-2, with 9 bases matching TRBD1. V lost 0 bases to trimming and J lost 6 bases; unmatched junction nucleotides: 5. CDR3 length: 15 residues. The germline CDR1 and CDR2 sequences are LNHNV and YYDKDF (reference sequence).

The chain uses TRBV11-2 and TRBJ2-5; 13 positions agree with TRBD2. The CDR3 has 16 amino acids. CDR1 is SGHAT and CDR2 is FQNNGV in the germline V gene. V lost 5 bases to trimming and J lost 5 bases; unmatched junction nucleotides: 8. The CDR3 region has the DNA TGTGCCAGCAGCCCTGAACTAGCGGGGGGGCGTGAGACCCAGTACTTC. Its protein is CASSPELAGGRETQYF.

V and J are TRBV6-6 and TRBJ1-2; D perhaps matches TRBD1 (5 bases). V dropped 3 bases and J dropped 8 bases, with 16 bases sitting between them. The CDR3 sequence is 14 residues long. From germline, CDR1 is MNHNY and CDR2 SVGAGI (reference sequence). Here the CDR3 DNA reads TGTGCCAGCAGTTATGTTTTCAGGGCTCAGGGCTACACCTTC. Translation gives CASSYVFRAQGYTF.

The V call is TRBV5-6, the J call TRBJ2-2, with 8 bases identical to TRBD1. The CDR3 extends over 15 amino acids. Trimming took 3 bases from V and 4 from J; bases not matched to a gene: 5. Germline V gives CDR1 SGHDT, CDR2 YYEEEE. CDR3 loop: CASSSGGSGTGELFF. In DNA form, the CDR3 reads TGTGCCAGCAGCTCAGGGGGCTCGGGCACCGGGGAGCTGTTTTTT.

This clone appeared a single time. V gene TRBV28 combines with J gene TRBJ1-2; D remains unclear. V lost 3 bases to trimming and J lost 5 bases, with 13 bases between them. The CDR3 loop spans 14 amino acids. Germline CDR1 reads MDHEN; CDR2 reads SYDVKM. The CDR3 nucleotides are TGTGCCAGCAGTTTGGAGGGAACATTATATGGCTACACCTTC. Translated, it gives CASSLEGTLYGYTF.

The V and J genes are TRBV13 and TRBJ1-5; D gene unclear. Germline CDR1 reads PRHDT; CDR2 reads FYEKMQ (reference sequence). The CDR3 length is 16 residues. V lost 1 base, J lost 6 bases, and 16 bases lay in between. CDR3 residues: CASSLDGRSKSQPQHF. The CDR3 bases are TGTGCCAGCAGCTTAGACGGCAGGTCGAAAAGTCAGCCCCAGCATTTT.

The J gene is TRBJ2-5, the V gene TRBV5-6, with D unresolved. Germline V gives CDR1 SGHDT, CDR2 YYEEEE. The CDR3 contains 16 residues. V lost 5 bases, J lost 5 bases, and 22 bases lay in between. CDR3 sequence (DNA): TGTGCCAGCAGACTCGGCCTAGGTGGACCGTCGGAGACCCAGTACTTC. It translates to CASRLGLGGPSETQYF.

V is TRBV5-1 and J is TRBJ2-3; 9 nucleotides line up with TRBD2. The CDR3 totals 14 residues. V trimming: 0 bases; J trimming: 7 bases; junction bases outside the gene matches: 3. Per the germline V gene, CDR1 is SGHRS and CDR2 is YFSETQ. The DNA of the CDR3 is TGCGCCAGCAGCTTGGCTAGCGGGGCATATACGCAGTATTTT. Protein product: CASSLASGAYTQYF.

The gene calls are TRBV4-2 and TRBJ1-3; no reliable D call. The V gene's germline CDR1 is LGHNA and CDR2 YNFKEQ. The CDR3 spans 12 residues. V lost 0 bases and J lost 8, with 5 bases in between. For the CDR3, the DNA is TGTGCCAGCAGCCAAGATATGGACACCATATATTTT. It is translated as CASSQDMDTIYF.

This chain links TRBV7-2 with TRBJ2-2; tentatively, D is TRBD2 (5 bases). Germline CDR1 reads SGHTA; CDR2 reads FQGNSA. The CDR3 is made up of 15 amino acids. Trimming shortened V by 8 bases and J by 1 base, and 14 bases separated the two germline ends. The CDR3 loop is CASESGLLNTGELFF. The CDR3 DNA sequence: TGTGCCAGCGAATCTGGACTCCTGAACACCGGGGAGCTGTTTTTT.

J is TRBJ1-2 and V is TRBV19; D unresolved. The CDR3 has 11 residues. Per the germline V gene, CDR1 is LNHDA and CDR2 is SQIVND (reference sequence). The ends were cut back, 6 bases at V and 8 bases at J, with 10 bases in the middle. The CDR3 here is CASRLEGGYTF. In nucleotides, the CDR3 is TGTGCCAGTAGGCTCGAAGGGGGCTACACCTTC.

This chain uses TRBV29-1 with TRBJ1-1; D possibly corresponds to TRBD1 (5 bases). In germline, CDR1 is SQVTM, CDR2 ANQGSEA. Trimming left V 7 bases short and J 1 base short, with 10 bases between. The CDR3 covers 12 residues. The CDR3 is CSALGANTEAFF. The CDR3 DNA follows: TGCAGCGCCCTTGGGGCGAACACTGAAGCTTTCTTT. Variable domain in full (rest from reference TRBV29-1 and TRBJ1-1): SAVISQKPSRDICQRGTSLTIQCQVDSQVTMMFWYRQQPGQSLTLIATANQGSEATYESGFVIDKFPISRPNLTFSTLTVSNMSPEDSSIYLCSALGANTEAFFGQGTRLTVV.